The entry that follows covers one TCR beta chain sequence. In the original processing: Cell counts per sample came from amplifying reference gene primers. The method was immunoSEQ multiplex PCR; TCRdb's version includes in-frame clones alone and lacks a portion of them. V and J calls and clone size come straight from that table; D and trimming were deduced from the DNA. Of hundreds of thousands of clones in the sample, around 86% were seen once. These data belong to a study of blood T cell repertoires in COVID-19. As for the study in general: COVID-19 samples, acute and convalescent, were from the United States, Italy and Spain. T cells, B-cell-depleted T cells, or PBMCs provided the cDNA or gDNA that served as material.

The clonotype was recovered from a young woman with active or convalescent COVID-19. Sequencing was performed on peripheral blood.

CDR3: CASSSGGWDSEAFF. The CDR3 region has the DNA TGTGCCAGCAGCTCGGGGGGGTGGGACAGTGAAGCTTTCTTT. The chain carries TRBV13 and TRBJ1-1, with 7 positions matching TRBD1. CDR3 length: 14 residues. CDR1 is PRHDT and CDR2 is FYEKMQ in the germline V gene (reference sequence). V lost 4 bases and J lost 7; bases outside the gene matches: 9. The full variable domain, with the rest looked up from reference TRBV13 and TRBJ1-1, is AAGVIQSPRHLIKEKRETATLKCYPIPRHDTVYWYQQGPGQDPQFLISFYEKMQSDKGSIPDRFSAQQFSDYHSELNMSSLELGDSALYFCASSSGGWDSEAFFGQGTRLTVV.